This T cell receptor (beta chain) was recovered during a study of blood T cells in healthy people across ages. A sample-barcoded 5' primer and a J-beta primer mix were used in a second PCR of roughly 7 to 11 cycles. TCRdb used MiXCR to reprocess the 5' RACE reads, holding one entry per CDR3 protein. The sample carries around 1,600,000 distinct CDR3 sequences, roughly two fifths recorded once. The donors, aged roughly 6 to 90, were healthy Caucasians from Russia. Isolation yielded PBMCs, at least 7 million per sample, in every case. The source of this sequence is a woman aged 18-29 years in good health. Sample: blood.

In DNA form, the CDR3 reads TGCAGTGCCAACGCCGGGGGGCGTCGTGGCTACACCTTC. This codes for CSANAGGRRGYTF. V is TRBV20-1 and J is TRBJ1-2, with D possibly being TRBD1 (6 bases). CDR1 and CDR2 (germline): DFQATT, SNEGSKA (reference sequence). The CDR3 sequence is 13 residues long. The V and J ends lost 6 bases and 7 bases respectively, with 18 bases between them.